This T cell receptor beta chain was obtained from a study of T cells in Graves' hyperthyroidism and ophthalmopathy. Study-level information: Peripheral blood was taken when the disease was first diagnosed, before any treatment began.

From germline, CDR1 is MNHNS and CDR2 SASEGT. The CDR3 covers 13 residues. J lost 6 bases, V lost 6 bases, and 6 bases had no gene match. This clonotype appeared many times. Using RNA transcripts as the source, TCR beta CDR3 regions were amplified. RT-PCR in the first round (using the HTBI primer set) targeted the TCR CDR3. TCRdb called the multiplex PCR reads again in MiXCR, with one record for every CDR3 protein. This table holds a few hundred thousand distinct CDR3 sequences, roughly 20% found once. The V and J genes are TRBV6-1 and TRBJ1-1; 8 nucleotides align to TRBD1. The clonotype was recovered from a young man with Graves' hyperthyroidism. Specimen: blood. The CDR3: CASSEDRDPEAFF. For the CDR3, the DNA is TGTGCCAGCAGCGAGGACAGGGACCCTGAAGCTTTCTTT.